A selection of T cell receptor beta chains follows, all from one sample in a study of T cells in Graves' hyperthyroidism and ophthalmopathy. TCRdb ran MiXCR on the multiplex PCR reads and lists one entry per CDR3 protein. The sample lists a few hundred thousand distinct CDR3 sequences, 46% seen once, with 15% to 20% in the top ten. The sequenced sample was peripheral blood or thyroid tissue (not recorded which). The receptor source for this set is an adult woman with Graves' disease, either hyperthyroidism or ophthalmopathy (not recorded which). Both conserved end residues are part of each CDR3. The D gene is left open where the match is weak. Expanded clones get a size class; other rows say once, few or many, or leave the size out.

>TRBJ2-7|many|TRBV29-1|TRBD1
CSVAWTGGYEQYF
TGCAGCGTGGCGTGGACAGGGGGGTACGAGCAGTACTTC
>TRBJ2-5|many|TRBV4-1|TRBD2
CASSQATSATQETQYF
TGCGCCAGCAGCCAGGCCACTAGCGCAACACAAGAGACCCAGTACTTC
>TRBJ1-1|-|TRBV7-6|-
CASSLGTSKLFF
TGTGCCAGCAGCTTAGGGACATCTAAGCTCTTCTTT
>TRBJ2-2|many|TRBV10-3|TRBD2
CAISQRASGSSGELFF
TGTGCCATCAGTCAGAGGGCTAGCGGGAGTTCCGGGGAGCTGTTTTTT
>TRBJ1-1|many|TRBV19|-
CASSMEGWDGWSEAFF
TGTGCCAGTAGTATGGAAGGTTGGGACGGGTGGTCTGAAGCTTTCTTT
>TRBJ2-7|few|TRBV4-1|TRBD1
CASSQGTGNYEQYF
TGCGCCAGCAGCCAAGGGACAGGGAACTACGAGCAGTACTTC
>TRBJ2-7|many|TRBV7-2|-
CASRPSRDFYEQYF
TGTGCCAGCAGGCCGAGCAGAGATTTCTACGAGCAGTACTTC
>TRBJ2-6|few|TRBV7-9|-
CASSSPGANVLTF
TGTGCCAGCAGCTCCCCCGGGGCCAACGTCCTGACTTTC
>TRBJ1-4|many|TRBV9|TRBD1
CASSVTGVGEKLFF
TGTGCCAGCAGCGTCACAGGGGTGGGGGAAAAACTGTTTTTT
>TRBJ2-7|few|TRBV5-6|TRBD1
CASSWGTGLREQYF
TGTGCCAGCAGCTGGGGGACAGGCCTACGCGAGCAGTACTTC
>TRBJ2-7|-|TRBV7-9|-
CAIQTRTSVDGAYEQYF
TGTGCCATACAAACTAGAACCTCTGTGGATGGGGCCTACGAGCAGTACTTC
>TRBJ1-2|-|TRBV20-1|TRBD1
CSARPMDRDGYTF
TGCAGTGCTAGGCCCATGGACAGGGACGGGTACACCTTC
>TRBJ1-6|few|TRBV7-9|TRBD1
CASSEQGYGSPLHF
TGTGCCAGCAGTGAACAGGGGTATGGTTCACCCCTCCACTTT
>TRBJ2-5|many|TRBV7-3|-
CASSLFGGLETQYF
TGTGCCAGCAGCTTATTTGGGGGTTTGGAGACCCAGTACTTC
>TRBJ2-2|-|TRBV24-1|TRBD1
CATSDLGGDREVSGELFF
TGTGCCACCAGTGATTTAGGGGGCGATCGTGAAGTAAGCGGGGAGCTGTTTTTT
>TRBJ2-3|few|TRBV10-2|-
CASSRDGADTQYF
TGCGCCAGCAGTCGGGACGGGGCAGATACGCAGTATTTT
>TRBJ2-2|many|TRBV5-8|-
CASSLGNSFFTGELFF
TGTGCCAGCAGCTTGGGAAATTCGTTCTTCACCGGGGAGCTGTTTTTT
>TRBJ1-2|many|TRBV19|-
CASSRGTVAANYGYTF
TGTGCCAGTAGTAGGGGGACGGTGGCTGCTAACTATGGCTACACCTTC
>TRBJ2-7|many|TRBV4-1|TRBD1
CASSRVGTGAGEQYF
TGCGCCAGCAGCCGAGTCGGGACAGGGGCGGGCGAGCAGTACTTC
>TRBJ2-2|-|TRBV7-2|-
CASSFEGPDTGELFF
TGTGCCAGCAGCTTCGAGGGACCAGACACCGGGGAGCTGTTTTTT
>TRBJ2-7|-|TRBV10-2|-
CASSFPGREQYF
TGTGCCAGCAGTTTTCCGGGGAGGGAGCAGTACTTC
>TRBJ1-1|many|TRBV19|-
CASSILGGTEAFF
TGTGCCAGTAGTATATTGGGAGGGACTGAAGCTTTCTTT
>TRBJ1-5|-|TRBV10-3|-
CAIRTAQNQPQHF
TGTGCCATCAGGACAGCCCAAAATCAGCCCCAGCATTTT
>TRBJ1-1|few|TRBV29-1|-
CSARDGEAFF
TGCAGCGCCCGGGACGGTGAAGCTTTCTTT
>TRBJ1-2|many|TRBV7-2|TRBD1
CASSPGQEGGYTF
TGTGCCAGCAGCCCTGGACAGGAGGGCGGCTACACCTTC
>TRBJ1-6|many|TRBV6-6|-
CASSRRIKGGANSPLHF
TGTGCCAGCAGTCGCCGGATTAAAGGGGGGGCCAATTCACCCCTCCACTTT
>TRBJ2-5|-|TRBV6-6|TRBD1
CASSYSGQGRGETQYF
TGTGCCAGCAGTTACTCAGGACAGGGCAGAGGAGAGACCCAGTACTTC
>TRBJ1-5|many|TRBV27|-
CASSRGGGSNQPQHF
TGTGCCAGCAGCCGCGGAGGGGGGAGCAATCAGCCCCAGCATTTT
>TRBJ1-5|once|TRBV15|-
CATSFITGYLDQPQHF
TGTGCCACCAGCTTCATCACGGGATACCTCGATCAGCCCCAGCATTTT
>TRBJ1-2|-|TRBV25-1|-
CASLVAGQNYGYTF
TGTGCCAGCTTGGTTGCGGGGCAAAACTATGGCTACACCTTC
>TRBJ1-1|-|TRBV6-1|TRBD1
CAISWSAGTGNTEAFF
TGTGCCATCTCCTGGTCCGCCGGGACAGGGAACACTGAAGCTTTCTTT